This T cell receptor beta chain comes out of a study of cytomegalovirus exposure and HLA in healthy donors. On the study more broadly: About 80 million unique TCRs from HLA-typed donors made up an early data release.

Study-level points and caveats: TRBV6-2, TRBV6-3 and some other V segments were unresolvable in 87-base-pair reads.

This CDR3 region has 15 residues. The V gene's germline CDR1 is MDHEN and CDR2 SYDVKM. V shed 7 bases and J shed 7 bases, with 22 bases lying between them. This clone occurred a few times. What it recognizes is unknown. Amplification used 60 Vbeta primers and 13 Jbeta primers. Clones were read by immunoSEQ multiplex PCR, and TCRdb kept only the in-frame ones, dropping some. The sample has fewer than 200,000 clones; approximately 82% are singletons. Sequenced input: PBMCs. The V and J genes are TRBV28 and TRBJ2-5; D possibly corresponds to TRBD2 (7 bases). The receptor's source is a woman in her twenties or thirties in good health and CMV-seronegative. CDR3 region: CASISGGLRPLTQYF. For the CDR3, the DNA is TGTGCCAGCATTTCGGGGGGCCTCCGGCCGTTGACCCAGTACTTC.